One and the same sample provided the 11 T cell receptor beta chains below, sequenced in a study of T cells after yellow fever vaccination. Via MiXCR, TCRdb re-called the 5' RACE reads, giving one row per CDR3 protein. The table lists 200,000 to 250,000 distinct CDR3 sequences, approximately 3.2% of them singletons, with under 3.5% in the top ten. The sequencing here drew on CD4+ T cells sorted from PBMCs, taken 10 days after the yellow fever booster vaccination. These receptors were collected from a man younger than 35 who received the YFV17D yellow fever vaccine.

This clonotype showed up many times. CDR3 DNA sequence: TGTGCCAGCAGCGTTAGACGGGGGGGAGAGACCCAGTACTTC. This codes for CASSVRRGGETQYF. The V call is TRBV4-2, the J call TRBJ2-5; 8 bases match TRBD2. The CDR3 runs to 14 residues. The V gene's germline CDR1 is LGHNA and CDR2 YNFKEQ. With V trimmed by 5 bases and J by 4 bases, 6 bases remained unmatched.

The rearrangement uses TRBV20-1 and TRBJ2-7; D not certain. Trimming took off 2 bases at V and 1 base at J, with 6 bases between the two ends. Germline V gene data show CDR1 as DFQATT and CDR2 as SNEGSKA (reference sequence). The CDR3 covers 12 residues. CDR3: CSARKGSYEQYF. In DNA, the CDR3 is TGCAGTGCTAGAAAAGGGTCCTACGAGCAGTACTTC.

The rearrangement links TRBV4-3 to TRBJ2-1, with 12 bases lining up with TRBD2. CDR1 is LGHNA and CDR2 is YSLEER in the germline V gene. Trimming cost V 0 bases and J 2 bases; bases outside gene matches: 8. This CDR3 is 19 amino acids long. The CDR3 is CASSQDPPASGGAYNEQFF. The CDR3 bases are TGCGCCAGCAGCCAAGACCCCCCGGCTAGCGGGGGGGCCTACAATGAGCAGTTCTTC.

The chain couples TRBV11-2 to TRBJ2-5; D is unclear. CDR1 SGHAT and CDR2 FQNNGV come from the germline V gene. There are 13 residues in the CDR3. Trimming removed 1 base from V and 7 bases from J, with 10 bases in between. The CDR3 DNA follows: TGTGCCAGCAGCTTAGTAGAGTGGGGGACCCAGTACTTC. It is translated as CASSLVEWGTQYF.

There are many counts of this clonotype. The rearrangement links TRBV7-2 to TRBJ2-1; D is tentatively TRBD1 or TRBD2 (5 bases each). CDR3 length: 16 amino acids. Looked up from germline, CDR1 is SGHTA and CDR2 is FQGNSA. With 5 bases removed from V and 7 bases from J, the gap between germline ends came to 21 bases. CDR3 nucleotides: TGTGCCAGCAGCCGCAGAACAGGACTTACTTCGAATGAGCAGTTCTTC. Translated, it gives CASSRRTGLTSNEQFF.

This clonotype was seen a few times. This chain connects TRBV6-6 to TRBJ1-2; D may be TRBD1 (5 bases). Trimming removed 0 bases at V and 5 bases at J, with 10 bases between. There are 14 residues in the CDR3. Looked up from germline, CDR1 is MNHNY and CDR2 is SVGAGI (reference sequence). For the CDR3, the DNA is TGTGCCAGCAGTTACTCCCAGTCAGGGTATGGCTACACCTTC. Protein: CASSYSQSGYGYTF.

The sample holds many counts of this clonotype. This sequence joins TRBV6-1 and TRBJ2-7; 7 bases are shared with TRBD1. V shed 4 bases and J 6 bases; nucleotides not matched to a gene: 6. CDR1 and CDR2 from the germline V gene are MNHNS and SASEGT. The CDR3 totals 13 residues. DNA for the CDR3: TGTGCCAGCAGTGCAGCGACAGGGTCCGAGCAGTACTTC. It translates to CASSAATGSEQYF.

This clonotype came up many times. The CDR3 loop reads CASRFDGNTEAFF. DNA of the CDR3: TGCGCCAGCAGATTCGATGGGAACACTGAAGCTTTCTTT. This chain uses TRBV5-1 with TRBJ1-1, with no clear D. V was pared by 5 bases and J by 1 base, with 9 bases between. The CDR3 is 13 amino acids. Germline V lookup: CDR1 SGHRS, CDR2 YFSETQ.

CDR3 region: CASRETGGTDTQYF. The CDR3 DNA sequence: TGTGCCAGCAGGGAAACAGGGGGCACAGATACGCAGTATTTT. J is TRBJ2-3 and V is TRBV2; 7 bases match TRBD1. V lost 6 bases to trimming and J lost 1 base; unmatched junction nucleotides: 4. In germline, CDR1 is SNHLY, CDR2 FYNNEI. The CDR3 has 14 amino acids.

This chain links TRBV24-1 with TRBJ1-4; tentative D call: TRBD1 (5 bases). The length of the CDR3 is 14 residues. The V end was cut by 3 bases, the J end by 3 bases, with 7 bases between. Germline V gene data show CDR1 as KGHDR and CDR2 as SFDVKD. The CDR3 sequence is CATSDGTPNEKLFF. The CDR3 nucleotides read TGTGCCACCAGTGATGGGACCCCTAATGAAAAACTGTTTTTT.

This clonotype turned up a few times. This chain uses TRBV20-1 with TRBJ2-2; D might be TRBD1 or TRBD2, each matching 6 bases. V shed 4 bases and J shed 7 bases, with 19 bases lying between them. There are 15 residues in the CDR3. Per germline, CDR1 DFQATT and CDR2 SNEGSKA (reference sequence). The CDR3 DNA reads TGCAGTGCTATGCGATGGGGGGCTCGCAGCGGGGAGCTGTTTTTT. Protein product: CSAMRWGARSGELFF.